One sample yielded the 20 T cell receptor beta chains listed below, sequenced in a study of shared clonotypes between healthy human individuals. The data were produced by immunoSEQ multiplex PCR, yet TCRdb's version contains in-frame clones alone and is incomplete. The table records around 430,000 clones, roughly 80% of them present only once. Sequencing was performed on PBMCs. Receptors were obtained from a middle-aged woman in good health. Some clones in this sample may be carry-over from other donors' samples.

V usage is TRBV7-2 and J usage is TRBJ2-5, with no clear D. The DNA end favors TRBJ2-7, so the J call may be wrong. Per the germline V gene, CDR1 is SGHTA and CDR2 is FQGNSA. This CDR3 region has 13 residues. The CDR3 sequence: CASSLSDGYEQYF. DNA for the CDR3: TGTGCCAGCAGCTTATCGGACGGTTACGAGCAGTACTTC.

The CDR3 region is CASTPWTGVRLDTEAFF. CDR3 nucleotide sequence: TGTGCCAGCACCCCTTGGACAGGCGTACGTTTGGACACTGAAGCTTTCTTT. V usage is TRBV2 and J usage is TRBJ1-1, with 7 bases identical to TRBD1. This CDR3 has 17 amino acids. V shed 7 bases, J shed 3 bases, and the junction held 17 bases outside the gene matches. Germline-derived CDR1 and CDR2 are SNHLY and FYNNEI.

CDR3 amino acids: CASSSSGSPNNEQFF. In DNA, the CDR3 is TGTGCCAGCAGCTCTAGCGGGAGCCCTAACAATGAGCAGTTCTTC. The rearrangement links TRBV5-4 to TRBJ2-1; TRBD2 matches at 10 bases. In germline, CDR1 is SGHNT, CDR2 YYREEE (reference sequence). The CDR3 length is 15 residues. V was clipped by 3 bases and J by 5 bases; unmatched bases: 5.

The CDR3 bases are TGTGCCAGCAGGCCCTTAGGGCAGAGTTTTTCGGGCGAGCAGTACTTC. It translates to CASRPLGQSFSGEQYF. The genes are TRBV2 and TRBJ2-7; D not resolved. The CDR3 is made up of 16 amino acids. The germline V gene encodes CDR1 SNHLY and CDR2 FYNNEI. Trimming stripped 6 bases from V and 6 bases from J, with 24 bases between.

V gene TRBV15 combines with J gene TRBJ2-2, with TRBD1 as a possible D gene (6 bases). CDR1 and CDR2 from the germline V gene are LNHNV and YYDKDF (reference sequence). V was clipped by 0 bases and J by 1 base, with 9 bases between them. The CDR3 has 16 amino acids. DNA of the CDR3: TGTGCCACCAGCAGAGATAGGGGGTTGAACACCGGGGAGCTGTTTTTT. This translates into CATSRDRGLNTGELFF.

The chain carries TRBV21-1 and TRBJ2-3; the tabulated D call, TRBD1, remains unverified against the DNA. TRBV21-1 is an annotated pseudogene. The CDR3 consists of 15 residues. The CDR3 protein is CASSLGQGTTDTQYF. The DNA for the CDR3 is TGTGCCAGCAGCTTGGGACAGGGAACCACAGATACGCAGTATTTT.

The chain carries TRBV2 and TRBJ1-1; perhaps TRBD1 as D (6 bases). Trimming cost V 2 bases and J 7 bases, with 17 bases left between them. CDR1 and CDR2 (germline): SNHLY, FYNNEI. The CDR3 length is 15 residues. The CDR3 is CASSELAGEVGEAFF. The CDR3 DNA reads TGTGCCAGCAGTGAATTGGCAGGGGAAGTTGGTGAAGCTTTCTTT.

The rearrangement joins TRBV6-1 to TRBJ1-5; 11 nucleotides agree with TRBD1. This CDR3 contains 15 residues. The ends lost 5 bases at V and 6 bases at J; junction bases unmatched: 6. Germline V gives CDR1 MNHNS, CDR2 SASEGT. The CDR3 nucleotides are TGTGCCAGCAGTAAAGGACAGGGGGCGCCTCAGCCCCAGCATTTT. It is translated as CASSKGQGAPQPQHF.

This clone was found once. The gene calls are TRBV11-2 and TRBJ2-4; 7 nucleotides line up with TRBD1. Trimming took 5 bases from V and 1 from J; bases not matched to a gene: 11. The CDR3 is made up of 17 amino acids. Germline-derived CDR1 and CDR2 are SGHAT and FQNNGV. This CDR3 is CASSHLGGESAKNIQYF. The CDR3 coding sequence is TGTGCCAGCAGCCACCTAGGGGGCGAGTCCGCCAAAAACATTCAGTACTTC.

This clone appeared a single time. J is TRBJ1-2 and V is TRBV5-6; 9 bases fit TRBD1. Germline V CDR1 and CDR2: SGHDT, YYEEEE. V gave up 5 bases and J gave up 8 bases; unmatched junction bases: 13. This CDR3 has 15 residues. The CDR3 nucleotides read TGTGCCAGCAGGCTCAACCCACAGGGGGCGCAGGGCTACACCTTC. Protein sequence: CASRLNPQGAQGYTF.

The genes are TRBV5-4 and TRBJ1-1; 9 bases are a match to TRBD1. CDR1 and CDR2 (germline): SGHNT, YYREEE (reference sequence). Trimming took 4 bases from V and 5 from J; bases not matched to a gene: 6. The CDR3 totals 14 residues. The DNA for the CDR3 is TGTGCCAGCAGCCCACAGGGGGCCGGAACTGAAGCTTTCTTT. Its protein product is CASSPQGAGTEAFF.

The chain carries TRBV4-2 and TRBJ2-5; no reliable D call. The CDR3 loop spans 14 amino acids. With 3 bases removed from V and 3 bases from J, the gap between germline ends came to 11 bases. CDR1 is LGHNA, CDR2 YNFKEQ, per germline. Here the CDR3 reads CASSHPGSEETQYF. In DNA form, the CDR3 reads TGTGCCAGCAGCCATCCTGGCAGCGAAGAGACCCAGTACTTC.

This chain connects TRBV27 to TRBJ2-1; D is ambiguous. The ends were cut back, 5 bases at V and 12 bases at J, with 20 bases in the middle. The CDR3 has 14 amino acids. Germline CDR1 MNHEY, CDR2 SMNVEV (reference sequence). The CDR3 sequence is CASSPWAEGVRQFF. The CDR3 DNA reads TGTGCCAGCAGTCCTTGGGCTGAAGGTGTTCGGCAGTTCTTC.

The V and J genes are TRBV30 and TRBJ2-2, with a possible D match to TRBD1 (5 bases). The end of the DNA aligns better with TRBJ1-3, so the J call may be wrong. The CDR3 has 13 residues. The germline V gene has CDR1 GTSNPN and CDR2 SVGIG (reference sequence). The CDR3, as DNA: TGTGCCTGGAGTGTAACAGGCAGAAACACCATATATTTT. Amino acid sequence: CAWSVTGRNTIYF.

CDR3 region: CASSLWAYEQYF. The CDR3 bases are TGTGCCAGCAGTCTGTGGGCCTACGAGCAGTACTTC. The chain employs TRBV28 and TRBJ2-7, with unresolved D. Germline-derived CDR1 and CDR2 are MDHEN and SYDVKM. This CDR3 comprises 12 residues. V was pared by 5 bases and J by 2 bases, with 7 bases between.

CDR3 amino acids: CASSKDKDRNRTNEKLFF. The CDR3 DNA sequence: TGTGCCAGCAGCAAAGATAAGGACAGGAATCGAACTAATGAAAAACTGTTTTTT. The rearrangement links TRBV21-1 to TRBJ1-4; TRBD1 was called by the table and not checked on the DNA. TRBV21-1 is a recognized pseudogene. The CDR3 extends over 18 amino acids.

The chain employs TRBV2 and TRBJ1-5; no definite D call. CDR3 size: 16 residues. Germline CDR1 SNHLY, CDR2 FYNNEI. V shed 0 bases and J shed 5 bases, with 14 bases lying between them. CDR3 sequence reads: CASSEAEDAWHQPQHF. For the CDR3, the DNA is TGTGCCAGCAGTGAAGCGGAGGACGCCTGGCATCAGCCCCAGCATTTT.

The V call is TRBV5-1, the J call TRBJ2-1, with TRBD2 as a possible D gene (6 bases). This CDR3 has 15 amino acids. The V end lost 3 bases, the J end lost 0 bases, and 10 bases lay between the germline ends. Germline-derived CDR1 and CDR2 are SGHRS and YFSETQ. The CDR3 protein is CASSSGRSSYNEQFF. The CDR3 coding sequence is TGCGCCAGCAGCTCCGGGAGAAGCTCCTACAATGAGCAGTTCTTC.

The V and J genes are TRBV5-1 and TRBJ1-6, with 11 bases lining up with TRBD1. Per the germline V gene, CDR1 is SGHRS and CDR2 is YFSETQ. The length of the CDR3 is 18 residues. Trimming took 4 bases from V and 7 from J; bases not matched to a gene: 13. CDR3 loop: CASSPDGQGAHKNSPLHF. DNA of the CDR3: TGCGCCAGCAGCCCGGATGGACAGGGGGCGCATAAGAATTCACCCCTCCACTTT. Variable domain in full (rest from reference TRBV5-1 and TRBJ1-6): KAGVTQTPRYLIKTRGQQVTLSCSPISGHRSVSWYQQTPGQGLQFLFEYFSETQRNKGNFPGRFSGRQFSNSRSEMNVSTLELGDSALYLCASSPDGQGAHKNSPLHFGNGTRLTVT.

The rearrangement uses TRBV7-2 and TRBJ1-1, with a weak D call TRBD1 (6 bases). The CDR3 covers 14 residues. Germline CDR1 reads SGHTA; CDR2 reads FQGNSA. V was shortened by 4 bases and J by 1 base, with 10 bases between the two germline ends. This chain's CDR3 is CASSYYRENTEAFF. The CDR3 nucleotides are TGTGCCAGCAGCTATTACAGGGAGAACACTGAAGCTTTCTTT.